This record looks at one TCR beta chain sequence and its context. Its antigen is as yet unknown. These data belong to a study of cytomegalovirus exposure and HLA in healthy donors. Study observations and caveats: Some V segments, including TRBV6-2 and TRBV6-3, were excluded as indistinguishable. It has been reported that TCR beta sequences accurately predicted the HLA-A and HLA-B alleles of most subjects. Analysis performed later found roughly 18,000 TCR beta sequences associated with HLA alleles at 0.05 false discovery rate. Most TCR sequences showed up rarely, but some public TCRs showed up in many donors.

The PCR used 60 Vbeta and 13 Jbeta primers. Here immunoSEQ multiplex PCR was the method, and the copy in TCRdb shows in-frame clones only, minus some. Among some 100,000 clones listed, 81% were seen once. This CDR3 has 15 residues. Deletions cut 4 bases from V and 0 bases from J, with 11 bases between. CDR1 and CDR2 from the germline V gene are SEHNR and FQNEAQ (reference sequence). This receptor was identified in a woman younger than 45 in good health and CMV-seronegative. Material: PBMCs. The rearrangement uses TRBV7-9 and TRBJ2-3, with a weak D call TRBD2 (6 bases). In DNA, the CDR3 is TGTGCCAGCAGCTCCGCCAGCGGGAGCACAGATACGCAGTATTTT. This sequence encodes CASSSASGSTDTQYF.